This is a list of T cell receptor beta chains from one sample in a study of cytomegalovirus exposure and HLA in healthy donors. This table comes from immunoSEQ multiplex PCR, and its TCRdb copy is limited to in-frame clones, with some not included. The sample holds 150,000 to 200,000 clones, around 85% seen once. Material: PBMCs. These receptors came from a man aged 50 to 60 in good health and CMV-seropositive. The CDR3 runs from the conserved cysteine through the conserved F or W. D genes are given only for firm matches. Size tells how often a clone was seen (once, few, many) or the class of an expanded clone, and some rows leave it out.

CDR3 DNA: TGTGCCAGCAGCTTAGAGGGGCCACGGTTGACCCAGTACTTC
CDR3 protein: CASSLEGPRLTQYF
V gene: TRBV11-2
D gene: -
clone size: -
J gene: TRBJ2-5

CDR3 DNA: TGTGCCAGCTCACCAAATCCACTAGCCTACGAGCAGTACTTC
CDR3 protein: CASSPNPLAYEQYF
V gene: TRBV18
D gene: -
clone size: few
J gene: TRBJ2-7

CDR3 DNA: TGTGCCAGCTCACCTTGGGACACTAACTATGGCTACACCTTC
CDR3 protein: CASSPWDTNYGYTF
V gene: TRBV18
D gene: -
clone size: -
J gene: TRBJ1-2

CDR3 DNA: TGTGCCAGCAGCCAGGGCTGGGGCCCGCCGGAGACCCAGTACTTC
CDR3 protein: CASSQGWGPPETQYF
V gene: TRBV16
D gene: -
clone size: -
J gene: TRBJ2-5

CDR3 DNA: TGCGCCAGCAGCTTGGCCCCCACAGGGTTCAGCAATCAGCCCCAGCATTTT
CDR3 protein: CASSLAPTGFSNQPQHF
V gene: TRBV5-1
D gene: -
clone size: -
J gene: TRBJ1-5

CDR3 DNA: TGTGCCGGGGGAGGGGGTCCCTACGAGCAGTACTTC
CDR3 protein: CAGGGGPYEQYF
V gene: TRBV6-6
D gene: -
clone size: -
J gene: TRBJ2-7

CDR3 DNA: TGTGCCATCAGTTTAAGAAGCGACTCCTACAATGAGCAGTTCTTC
CDR3 protein: CAISLRSDSYNEQFF
V gene: TRBV10-3
D gene: -
clone size: -
J gene: TRBJ2-1

CDR3 DNA: TGTGCCAGCAGCCCCCTGGCATACTCTGGAAACACCATATATTTT
CDR3 protein: CASSPLAYSGNTIYF
V gene: TRBV6-6
D gene: -
clone size: -
J gene: TRBJ1-3

CDR3 DNA: TGTGCCACCAGCAGAGGTGTCTCGGGAGAGACCCAGTACTTC
CDR3 protein: CATSRGVSGETQYF
V gene: TRBV15
D gene: -
clone size: few
J gene: TRBJ2-5

CDR3 DNA: TGCGCCAGCAGCTTGGCAAGCGGGGGGGTCTCTACTGAGACCCAGTACTTC
CDR3 protein: CASSLASGGVSTETQYF
V gene: TRBV5-1
D gene: TRBD2
clone size: -
J gene: TRBJ2-5

CDR3 DNA: TGCGCCAGCAGCCAGTCCACCGCGGATACGCAGTATTTT
CDR3 protein: CASSQSTADTQYF
V gene: TRBV4-3
D gene: -
clone size: -
J gene: TRBJ2-3

CDR3 DNA: TGTGCCAGCAGCGGGATGGGCAGAGGACAGGGGGCTTACGAGCAGTACTTC
CDR3 protein: CASSGMGRGQGAYEQYF
V gene: TRBV4-2
D gene: TRBD1
clone size: once
J gene: TRBJ2-7

CDR3 DNA: TGTGCCAGCAGCCCGAGGGTTCGGAACACTGAAGCTTTCTTT
CDR3 protein: CASSPRVRNTEAFF
V gene: TRBV7-2
D gene: -
clone size: few
J gene: TRBJ1-1

CDR3 DNA: TGTGCCAGCAGCCGGGACAGCACAATCTACGAGCAGTACTTC
CDR3 protein: CASSRDSTIYEQYF
V gene: TRBV25-1
D gene: TRBD1
clone size: -
J gene: TRBJ2-7

CDR3 DNA: TGCGCCAGCAGCCAGAATTACGAGCAGTACTTC
CDR3 protein: CASSQNYEQYF
V gene: TRBV5-1
D gene: -
clone size: -
J gene: TRBJ2-7

CDR3 DNA: TGTGCCATCAGTGAAGACAGGGAAGAGACCCAGTACTTC
CDR3 protein: CAISEDREETQYF
V gene: TRBV10-3
D gene: TRBD1
clone size: -
J gene: TRBJ2-5

CDR3 DNA: TGTGCCAGTGCCCTAGCGGGAGGGGATGAGCAGTTCTTC
CDR3 protein: CASALAGGDEQFF
V gene: TRBV14
D gene: TRBD2
clone size: few
J gene: TRBJ2-1

CDR3 DNA: TGCGCCAGCAGCTTCGCGGGAGTGGTCTACGAGCAGTACTTC
CDR3 protein: CASSFAGVVYEQYF
V gene: TRBV5-1
D gene: TRBD2
clone size: -
J gene: TRBJ2-7

CDR3 DNA: TGTGCCAATCGGGTAGGGACAGGGCATGAAAAACTGTTTTTT
CDR3 protein: CANRVGTGHEKLFF
V gene: TRBV27
D gene: TRBD1
clone size: once
J gene: TRBJ1-4

CDR3 DNA: TGTGCCAGCAGAAATCCGGGACTTACCTACGAGCAGTACTTC
CDR3 protein: CASRNPGLTYEQYF
V gene: TRBV6-6
D gene: -
clone size: -
J gene: TRBJ2-7

CDR3 DNA: TGCGCCAGCAGCTTGGCCGGGACAGGGGGCGAGCCCCAGCATTTT
CDR3 protein: CASSLAGTGGEPQHF
V gene: TRBV5-1
D gene: TRBD1
clone size: -
J gene: TRBJ1-5

CDR3 DNA: TGTGCCAGCAGTCCTCCCGGGGGGTTGTACGAGCAGTACTTC
CDR3 protein: CASSPPGGLYEQYF
V gene: TRBV28
D gene: TRBD2
clone size: -
J gene: TRBJ2-7

CDR3 DNA: TGTGCCAGCAGCGTAGTGGCAGGTCGTGAGCAGTTCTTC
CDR3 protein: CASSVVAGREQFF
V gene: TRBV9
D gene: -
clone size: -
J gene: TRBJ2-1

CDR3 DNA: TGTGCCAGTAGTATCGGCGGGAAAAAACTGTTTTTT
CDR3 protein: CASSIGGKKLFF
V gene: TRBV19
D gene: -
clone size: few
J gene: TRBJ1-4

CDR3 DNA: TGTGCCAGCAGGGCAAGGGTAGGGGTCACATATACGCAGTATTTT
CDR3 protein: CASRARVGVTYTQYF
V gene: TRBV2
D gene: -
clone size: few
J gene: TRBJ2-3

CDR3 DNA: TGTGCCAGCAGCTCCCTGGCCGCGAACACCGGGGAGCTGTTTTTT
CDR3 protein: CASSSLAANTGELFF
V gene: TRBV7-9
D gene: -
clone size: -
J gene: TRBJ2-2

CDR3 DNA: TGTGCCAGTAGCAGTCAGGGTACCTATGGCTACACCTTC
CDR3 protein: CASSSQGTYGYTF
V gene: TRBV19
D gene: -
clone size: -
J gene: TRBJ1-2

CDR3 DNA: TGTGCCAGCAGGCCACAGGGGGGGACCGGGGAGCTGTTTTTT
CDR3 protein: CASRPQGGTGELFF
V gene: TRBV9
D gene: -
clone size: once
J gene: TRBJ2-2

CDR3 DNA: TGCGCCAGCAGCTTCGACAGCCGGTATAATTCACCCCTCCACTTT
CDR3 protein: CASSFDSRYNSPLHF
V gene: TRBV5-1
D gene: -
clone size: -
J gene: TRBJ1-6

CDR3 DNA: TGTGCCAGCAGACGGCGGGGGCGGGTGGATGAAGCTTTCTTT
CDR3 protein: CASRRRGRVDEAFF
V gene: TRBV27
D gene: -
clone size: -
J gene: TRBJ1-1

CDR3 DNA: TGTGCTAGTGGTTCGAGTCTAGGTACGCAGTATTTT
CDR3 protein: CASGSSLGTQYF
V gene: TRBV12-5
D gene: -
clone size: -
J gene: TRBJ2-3

CDR3 DNA: TGTGCCAGCCTCAACGCGGGGCCTAACTATGGCTACACCTTC
CDR3 protein: CASLNAGPNYGYTF
V gene: TRBV6-1
D gene: -
clone size: -
J gene: TRBJ1-2

CDR3 DNA: TGTGCCAGCAGCCACCTCGAGGTGGCTAACTATGGCTACACCTTC
CDR3 protein: CASSHLEVANYGYTF
V gene: TRBV9
D gene: -
clone size: -
J gene: TRBJ1-2

CDR3 DNA: TGCGCCAGCAGCCACTATAGCGGGAGCAATCAGCCCCAGCATTTT
CDR3 protein: CASSHYSGSNQPQHF
V gene: TRBV4-1
D gene: -
clone size: -
J gene: TRBJ1-5

CDR3 DNA: TGTGCCAGCAGATTACCCTCTGGCGGGGGCTCCTACAATGAGCAGTTCTTC
CDR3 protein: CASRLPSGGGSYNEQFF
V gene: TRBV7-3
D gene: TRBD2
clone size: -
J gene: TRBJ2-1

CDR3 DNA: TGTGCCAGCAGTTCCCTCAGCGGGGGGGGTAATGAGCAGTTCTTC
CDR3 protein: CASSSLSGGGNEQFF
V gene: TRBV28
D gene: TRBD2
clone size: few
J gene: TRBJ2-1

CDR3 DNA: TGCGCCAGCAGCCTACTCCCCCAAGAGACCCAGTACTTC
CDR3 protein: CASSLLPQETQYF
V gene: TRBV5-1
D gene: -
clone size: once
J gene: TRBJ2-5

CDR3 DNA: TGTGCCAGCAGCCTCGGACAGACCTTCTACAATGAGCAGTTCTTC
CDR3 protein: CASSLGQTFYNEQFF
V gene: TRBV14
D gene: -
clone size: -
J gene: TRBJ2-1

CDR3 DNA: TGCGCCAGCGGTGCGGGAGCGGAAGAGACCCAGTACTTC
CDR3 protein: CASGAGAEETQYF
V gene: TRBV5-1
D gene: TRBD2
clone size: -
J gene: TRBJ2-5

CDR3 DNA: TGTGCCAGCTCACCACCGCCGACAGGGGTGGAGACCCAGTACTTC
CDR3 protein: CASSPPPTGVETQYF
V gene: TRBV18
D gene: TRBD1
clone size: -
J gene: TRBJ2-5

CDR3 DNA: TGTGCCAGCAGCGTAGCTAGTTGGGAGACCCAGTACTTC
CDR3 protein: CASSVASWETQYF
V gene: TRBV9
D gene: -
clone size: -
J gene: TRBJ2-5

CDR3 DNA: TGTGCCAGCATGGCAGGGCACACTGAAGCTTTCTTT
CDR3 protein: CASMAGHTEAFF
V gene: TRBV28
D gene: -
clone size: -
J gene: TRBJ1-1

CDR3 DNA: TGTGCCAGCAGCTTGGGGGCGCGTGGGCCTTACCAAGAGACCCAGTACTTC
CDR3 protein: CASSLGARGPYQETQYF
V gene: TRBV5-4
D gene: -
clone size: once
J gene: TRBJ2-5

CDR3 DNA: TGTGCCAGCTCACCAGGGACAGGGGTTGGCGCCACTGAAGCTTTCTTT
CDR3 protein: CASSPGTGVGATEAFF
V gene: TRBV18
D gene: TRBD1
clone size: once
J gene: TRBJ1-1

CDR3 DNA: TGTGCCAGCAAGCCAGCGGGGGCTAACAATGAGCAGTTCTTC
CDR3 protein: CASKPAGANNEQFF
V gene: TRBV6-5
D gene: TRBD2
clone size: -
J gene: TRBJ2-1

CDR3 DNA: TGTGCCACCAGCAGACCCGGGACAGGGGTTGAAAAACTGTTTTTT
CDR3 protein: CATSRPGTGVEKLFF
V gene: TRBV15
D gene: TRBD1
clone size: few
J gene: TRBJ1-4

CDR3 DNA: TGTGCCAGCAGTCAGGGAAGGGATCAGCCCCAGCATTTT
CDR3 protein: CASSQGRDQPQHF
V gene: TRBV7-9
D gene: -
clone size: -
J gene: TRBJ1-5

CDR3 DNA: TGTGCCAGCAGCCCCGGGTTCAGAACCAATTCACCCCTCCACTTT
CDR3 protein: CASSPGFRTNSPLHF
V gene: TRBV11-1
D gene: -
clone size: -
J gene: TRBJ1-6

CDR3 DNA: TGTGCCAGCAGTTTGGCGGGGAACACCGGGGAGCTGTTTTTT
CDR3 protein: CASSLAGNTGELFF
V gene: TRBV28
D gene: -
clone size: -
J gene: TRBJ2-2

CDR3 DNA: TGTGCCACCCGTCCGCCGGGACAGGGTCGAACCGGGGAGCTGTTTTTT
CDR3 protein: CATRPPGQGRTGELFF
V gene: TRBV28
D gene: TRBD1
clone size: few
J gene: TRBJ2-2

CDR3 DNA: TGTGCCAGCAGTGAATACTACAGGGCTCGCGAGTACTTC
CDR3 protein: CASSEYYRAREYF
V gene: TRBV25-1
D gene: -
clone size: -
J gene: TRBJ2-5

CDR3 DNA: TGTGCCAGCAGTTTGGCTTACAATCAGCCCCAGCATTTT
CDR3 protein: CASSLAYNQPQHF
V gene: TRBV27
D gene: -
clone size: -
J gene: TRBJ1-5

CDR3 DNA: TGCGCCAGCAGCTTGGCGGCGGGAGGTAGCACAGATACGCAGTATTTT
CDR3 protein: CASSLAAGGSTDTQYF
V gene: TRBV5-1
D gene: TRBD2
clone size: -
J gene: TRBJ2-3

CDR3 DNA: TGTGCCTGGGGGGACAGTAGAGAAAAACTGTTTTTT
CDR3 protein: CAWGDSREKLFF
V gene: TRBV30
D gene: TRBD1
clone size: -
J gene: TRBJ1-4

CDR3 DNA: TGTGCCTGGAGTCGCACCCGGGAAAAACTGTTTTTT
CDR3 protein: CAWSRTREKLFF
V gene: TRBV30
D gene: -
clone size: -
J gene: TRBJ1-4